This T cell receptor beta chain was recorded in a study of cytomegalovirus exposure and HLA in healthy donors. The overall study: Earlier work reported approximately 110 million unique TCR beta sequences from 180 million or so T cells.

Between the trimmed V and J ends, which lost 10 bases and 3 bases, there was a span of 15 bases. Germline V CDR1 and CDR2: MDHEN, SYDVKM. This CDR3 comprises 13 residues. PCR primers comprised 60 Vbeta and 13 Jbeta primers. Generated by immunoSEQ multiplex PCR, the TCRdb table keeps only in-frame clones and is missing some. The data contain around 200,000 clones, about 80% of them singletons. This sequence originates from a woman in her forties or fifties in good health and CMV-seropositive. This chain uses TRBV28 with TRBJ1-2; D is undetermined. Input material: PBMCs. The CDR3 nucleotides read TGTGCCACCCTCTTTACCGGGGACTATGGCTACACCTTC. Protein sequence: CATLFTGDYGYTF.